This entry lists 30 T cell receptor beta chains sequenced from one sample in a study of beta chain features in type 1 diabetes. TCRB transcripts that were expressed got sequenced, as all of the isolated RNA had been reverse transcribed. This table comes from immunoSEQ multiplex PCR, and its TCRdb copy is limited to in-frame clones, with some not included. The profile shows 5,000 to 7,000 clones, under 85% of them singletons. Sequencing input: Tregs from blood. All receptors derive from a man aged 18 to 30 in good health.

This chain joins TRBV10-3 and TRBJ2-5; TRBD2 matches at 13 bases. The J segment lost 2 bases and the V segment lost 2 bases, leaving 5 bases of the junction unmatched. Germline V gives CDR1 ENHRY, CDR2 SYGVKD. This CDR3 is 17 amino acids long. As DNA, the CDR3 is TGTGCCATCAGTGAGGAGACTAGCGGGGGGCCGCAAGAGACCCAGTACTTC. This sequence encodes CAISEETSGGPQETQYF.

The chain links TRBV5-1 to TRBJ2-7, with D maybe TRBD2 (5 bases). The CDR3 is made up of 14 amino acids. Germline V gene data show CDR1 as SGHRS and CDR2 as YFSETQ. V lost 0 bases and J lost 7, with 14 bases in between. The CDR3 spells CASSLAASLGEQYF. The DNA of the CDR3 is TGCGCCAGCAGCTTGGCGGCTAGCCTTGGGGAGCAGTACTTC.

The CDR3 region has the DNA TGTGCCAGCAGCTTAGGGTTGGGGGGGCCTGGCGGCTACACCTTC. Its translation is CASSLGLGGPGGYTF. V and J are TRBV5-6 and TRBJ1-2; tentative D call: TRBD1 (6 bases). This CDR3 region has 15 residues. Trimming stripped 2 bases from V and 8 bases from J, with 19 bases between. The V gene's germline CDR1 is SGHDT and CDR2 YYEEEE.

This clone was counted between two and nine times. The chain is built from TRBV10-3 and TRBJ2-2, with 8 nucleotides matching TRBD2. The germline CDR1 and CDR2 sequences are ENHRY and SYGVKD. The CDR3 runs 14 residues. Trimming removed 6 bases from V and 3 bases from J; junction bases left unmatched: 3. The CDR3 reads CAIRAGGYTGELFF. The CDR3 DNA sequence: TGTGCCATCAGGGCGGGGGGTTACACCGGGGAGCTGTTTTTT.

The chain combines TRBV2 with TRBJ2-5, with 11 bases identical to TRBD2. Germline CDR1 and CDR2: SNHLY and FYNNEI. Trimming removed 8 bases from V and 3 bases from J; junction bases left unmatched: 5. The CDR3 has 14 residues. CDR3 bases: TGTGCCAGCTCCCAACTAGCGGGGGAAGAGACCCAGTACTTC. Amino acids: CASSQLAGEETQYF.

In its sample, this clone was seen once. The rearrangement joins TRBV7-2 to TRBJ2-5, with 8 bases that match TRBD2. The assigned J gene may be wrong: the sequence end matches TRBJ2-7 better. CDR1 and CDR2 from the germline V gene are SGHTA and FQGNSA. The CDR3 contains 15 residues. CDR3 sequence reads: CASSPWAGGTYEQYF. CDR3 in DNA: TGTGCCAGCAGCCCATGGGCGGGGGGTACCTACGAGCAGTACTTC.

Comments on this clone: The junction and the germline gene differ at one end; a read error may be behind it. The J gene is TRBJ1-5, the V gene TRBV2, with 8 bases aligning to TRBD1. CDR1 SNHLY and CDR2 FYNNEI come from the germline V gene. The CDR3 totals 18 residues. CDR3 in amino acids: CASTYHQDRVNGNRPQHF. In DNA, the CDR3 is TGTGCCAGCACCTATCACCAGGACAGGGTAAATGGCAATCGGCCCCAGCATTTT.

The chain is built from TRBV19 and TRBJ1-5; D gene uncertain. Looked up from germline, CDR1 is LNHDA and CDR2 is SQIVND (reference sequence). The V and J ends lost 8 bases and 5 bases respectively, with 10 bases between them. There are 12 residues in the CDR3. In nucleotides, the CDR3 is TGTGCCAGTCGGACTCTAGATCAGCCCCAGCATTTT. This sequence encodes CASRTLDQPQHF.

This clone was counted only a few times. The chain carries TRBV19 and TRBJ2-3; the match to TRBD2 covers 7 bases. The CDR3 extends over 11 amino acids. Losses at the gene ends were 6 bases for V and 11 bases for J; bases not matched to a gene: 5. The germline V gene has CDR1 LNHDA and CDR2 SQIVND (reference sequence). Here the CDR3 reads CASSGGIRQYF. In DNA, the CDR3 is TGTGCCAGTAGCGGGGGGATACGGCAGTATTTT.

The chain joins TRBV7-6 to TRBJ1-6, with a tentative D call TRBD1 (5 bases). This CDR3 comprises 17 residues. Per germline, CDR1 SGHVS and CDR2 FNYEAQ. Trimming pared 1 base from V and 0 bases from J, leaving 10 bases between. This CDR3 reads CASSLGRQSSYNSPLHF. In DNA, the CDR3 is TGTGCCAGCAGCTTAGGTAGACAGAGCTCCTATAATTCACCCCTCCACTTT.

This clone was seen a single time. The V gene is TRBV4-3, the J gene TRBJ2-1, with TRBD1 matching 7 bases. Germline V lookup: CDR1 LGHNA, CDR2 YSLEER. The CDR3 covers 16 residues. V gave up 0 bases and J gave up 2 bases; unmatched junction bases: 4. The CDR3 DNA sequence: TGCGCCAGCAGCCAAGATATGCAGGGGGCCTACAATGAGCAGTTCTTC. Encoded protein: CASSQDMQGAYNEQFF.

The V and J genes are TRBV6-5 and TRBJ2-7; TRBD1 might be the D (5 bases). Germline V CDR1 and CDR2: MNHEY, SVGAGI. Deletions cut 7 bases from V and 4 bases from J, with 20 bases between. This CDR3 has 15 residues. The CDR3 sequence is CASTPLTVGKYEQYF. The CDR3 coding sequence is TGTGCCAGCACCCCTTTGACAGTGGGAAAATACGAGCAGTACTTC.

The chain uses TRBV19 and TRBJ2-1, with a possible D match to TRBD1 (6 bases). Deletions cut 3 bases from V and 2 bases from J, with 17 bases between. The CDR3 has 17 amino acids. CDR1 is LNHDA, CDR2 SQIVND, per germline (reference sequence). The CDR3 region has the DNA TGTGCCAGTAGTATTGGGCACAGGGTTCTTACCTACAATGAGCAGTTCTTC. Amino acid sequence: CASSIGHRVLTYNEQFF.

This clone has more than one count but fewer than ten. The DNA for the CDR3 is TGCGCCAGCAGCCGTGCACAGGGGGCCTATGGCTACACCTTC. Translating gives CASSRAQGAYGYTF. The chain joins TRBV4-3 to TRBJ1-2, with 9 bases matching TRBD1. V dropped 4 bases and J dropped 4; count of bases not matched to a gene: 4. The CDR3 runs 14 residues. Germline CDR1 and CDR2: LGHNA and YSLEER.

The chain recombines TRBV10-3 with TRBJ2-4; no definite D call. There are 14 residues in the CDR3. Per the germline V gene, CDR1 is ENHRY and CDR2 is SYGVKD. Trimming took off 3 bases at V and 9 bases at J, with 15 bases between the two ends. The CDR3 nucleotides read TGTGCCATCAGTGAAACAGCCCACCTCGTCATTCAGTACTTC. It specifies CAISETAHLVIQYF.

The chain combines TRBV30 with TRBJ2-2, with a tentative D call TRBD1 (6 bases). V lost 7 bases and J lost 6, with 15 bases in between. Germline values: CDR1 GTSNPN, CDR2 SVGIG (reference sequence). This CDR3 contains 13 residues. DNA for the CDR3: TGTGCCTCTGACAGGTCCCGACCCGGGGAGCTGTTTTTT. It yields the protein CASDRSRPGELFF.

The gene calls are TRBV29-1 and TRBJ2-5; 9 bases fit TRBD2. V shed 6 bases, J shed 5 bases, and the junction held 4 bases outside the gene matches. Per the germline V gene, CDR1 is SQVTM and CDR2 is ANQGSEA. The CDR3 is made up of 12 amino acids. This chain's CDR3 is CSVGTSFETQYF. The CDR3 coding sequence is TGCAGCGTGGGGACTAGCTTCGAGACCCAGTACTTC.

With respect to this clone: One end of the junction is discordant with germline, which a read error may explain. The chain is built from TRBV2 and TRBJ2-1; D is undetermined. CDR3 size: 13 residues. Germline CDR1 is SNHLY and CDR2 is FYNNEI. The CDR3 nucleotides read TGTGCCAGCAGCGAAGACTTCTACAATGAGCAGTTCTTC. It yields the protein CASSEDFYNEQFF.

This clone was seen more than once but under ten times. The CDR3 DNA follows: TGTGCCTGGAGTCGGTGGAACACCGGGGAGCTGTTTTTT. It yields the protein CAWSRWNTGELFF. The rearrangement links TRBV30 to TRBJ2-2; D remains unclear. Trimming removed 2 bases from V and 1 base from J, with 5 bases in between. CDR1 and CDR2 (germline): GTSNPN, SVGIG (reference sequence). The CDR3 has 13 residues.

This chain links TRBV5-6 with TRBJ2-7; D ambiguous. There are 14 residues in the CDR3. Germline V gives CDR1 SGHDT, CDR2 YYEEEE. V was clipped by 4 bases and J by 3 bases, with 14 bases between them. CDR3 loop: CASSPVTAGYEQYF. The CDR3 DNA is TGTGCCAGCAGCCCCGTCACCGCAGGCTACGAGCAGTACTTC.

The CDR3 region is CASRSGGNTIYF. CDR3 DNA sequence: TGTGCCAGCAGATCAGGGGGAAACACCATATATTTT. The chain recombines TRBV6-6 with TRBJ1-3; TRBD1 might be the D (5 bases). This CDR3 is 12 amino acids long. Germline values: CDR1 MNHNY, CDR2 SVGAGI (reference sequence). Between the trimmed V and J ends, which lost 6 bases and 4 bases, there was a span of 7 bases.

This chain connects TRBV18 to TRBJ1-5; a weak D match, TRBD1 (6 bases). Germline CDR1 and CDR2: KGHSH and LQKENI. CDR3 length equals 14 residues. V was cut by 4 bases and J by 0 bases, with 7 bases left in between. CDR3 loop: CASSLTGSNQPQHF. The CDR3 DNA reads TGTGCCAGCTCACTGACAGGTAGCAATCAGCCCCAGCATTTT.

The V call is TRBV7-9, the J call TRBJ2-3, with 7 bases aligning to TRBD1. V dropped 1 base and J dropped 5; count of bases not matched to a gene: 9. This CDR3 has 16 residues. Germline CDR1 and CDR2: SEHNR and FQNEAQ (reference sequence). The CDR3 bases are TGTGCCAGCAGCTTAGGGGCAGGGACAGAGAGAGATACGCAGTATTTT. Translated, it gives CASSLGAGTERDTQYF.

This chain joins TRBV18 and TRBJ2-2; no definite D call. V was pared by 3 bases and J by 3 bases, with 14 bases between. The CDR3 contains 16 residues. Per the germline V gene, CDR1 is KGHSH and CDR2 is LQKENI. CDR3 nucleotide sequence: TGTGCCAGCTCACCGGGCTCAACATACGACACCGGGGAGCTGTTTTTT. As protein: CASSPGSTYDTGELFF.

This clone was observed a single time. The chain employs TRBV7-9 and TRBJ2-2, with D hard to call. CDR3 size: 14 residues. CDR1 and CDR2 from the germline V gene are SEHNR and FQNEAQ (reference sequence). V lost 5 bases and J 3 bases, leaving 10 bases between the germline ends. CDR3 coding DNA: TGTGCCAGCAGCCTAAAAATAGACACCGGGGAGCTGTTTTTT. Protein: CASSLKIDTGELFF. The full variable domain, in which reference TRBV7-9 and TRBJ2-2 provide the parts outside the CDR3, is DTGVSQNPRHKITKRGQNVTFRCDPISEHNRLYWYRQTLGQGPEFLTYFQNEAQLEKSRLLSDRFSAERPKGSFSTLEIQRTEQGDSAMYLCASSLKIDTGELFFGEGSRLTVL.

This chain connects TRBV30 to TRBJ2-3; TRBD2 matches 9 bases. Germline V gene sequence: CDR1 GTSNPN, CDR2 SVGIG (reference sequence). The J segment lost 5 bases and the V segment lost 4 bases, leaving 10 bases of the junction unmatched. CDR3 length equals 15 residues. Here the CDR3 DNA reads TGTGCCTGGACCCCACTGACTAGCGGAAGAGATACGCAGTATTTT. It codes for CAWTPLTSGRDTQYF.

In its sample, this clone was seen a few times. V is TRBV19 and J is TRBJ1-3, with a possible D match to TRBD1 (5 bases). The germline V and J ends were trimmed by 3 bases and 4 bases, with 16 bases remaining between them. The germline CDR1 and CDR2 sequences are LNHDA and SQIVND (reference sequence). The CDR3 contains 16 residues. CDR3 in amino acids: CASSILQGGGGNTIYF. The CDR3 DNA sequence: TGTGCCAGTAGTATTCTCCAGGGCGGCGGAGGAAACACCATATATTTT.

This clone was seen a handful of times. This rearrangement joins TRBV7-9 to TRBJ1-4; the D gene is possibly TRBD1 (6 bases). The CDR3 loop spans 16 amino acids. Deletions cut 6 bases from V and 5 bases from J, with 19 bases between. CDR1 is SEHNR and CDR2 is FQNEAQ in the germline V gene (reference sequence). The CDR3 nucleotides read TGTGCCAGCAGGCAAGATTGGACAGCGGGGAATGAAAAACTGTTTTTT. Its translation: CASRQDWTAGNEKLFF.

This clone turned up a few times. The rearrangement links TRBV7-6 to TRBJ2-7; no definite D call. Deletions cut 2 bases from V and 0 bases from J, with 8 bases between. The CDR3 runs to 14 residues. Germline V gives CDR1 SGHVS, CDR2 FNYEAQ. The CDR3 nucleotides are TGTGCCAGCAGCTTAAGTCAGGCCTCCTACGAGCAGTACTTC. This encodes CASSLSQASYEQYF.

V and J are TRBV4-2 and TRBJ2-1; TRBD1 agrees at 9 bases. With V trimmed by 1 base and J by 4 bases, 2 bases remained unmatched. The CDR3 covers 15 residues. Germline V lookup: CDR1 LGHNA, CDR2 YNFKEQ. The CDR3 loop is CASSQGGQGYNEQFF. CDR3 bases: TGTGCCAGCAGCCAAGGCGGACAGGGGTACAATGAGCAGTTCTTC.